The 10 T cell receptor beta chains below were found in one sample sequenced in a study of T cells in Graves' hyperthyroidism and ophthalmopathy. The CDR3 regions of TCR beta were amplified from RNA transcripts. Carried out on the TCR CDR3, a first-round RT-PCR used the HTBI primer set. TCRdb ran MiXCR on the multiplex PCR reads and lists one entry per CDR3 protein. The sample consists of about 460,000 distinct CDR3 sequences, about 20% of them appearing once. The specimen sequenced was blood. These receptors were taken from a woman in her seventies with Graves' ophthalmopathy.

The CDR3 is CSASSGRIWNEQFF. DNA of the CDR3: TGCAGTGCTAGTAGCGGGAGGATTTGGAATGAGCAGTTCTTC. The J gene is TRBJ2-1, the V gene TRBV20-1, with 10 bases aligning to TRBD2. V lost 3 bases, J lost 7 bases, and 6 bases stayed unmatched. Germline CDR1 and CDR2: DFQATT and SNEGSKA (reference sequence). The CDR3 loop spans 14 amino acids.

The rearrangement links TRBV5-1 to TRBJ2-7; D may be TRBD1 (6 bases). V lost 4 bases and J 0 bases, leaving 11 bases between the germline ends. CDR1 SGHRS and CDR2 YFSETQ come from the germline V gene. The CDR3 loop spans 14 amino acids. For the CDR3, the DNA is TGCGCCAGCAGCCTGTCAGGGGACTCCTACGAGCAGTACTTC. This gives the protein CASSLSGDSYEQYF. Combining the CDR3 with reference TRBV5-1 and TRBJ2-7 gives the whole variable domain KAGVTQTPRYLIKTRGQQVTLSCSPISGHRSVSWYQQTPGQGLQFLFEYFSETQRNKGNFPGRFSGRQFSNSRSEMNVSTLELGDSALYLCASSLSGDSYEQYFGPGTRLTVT.

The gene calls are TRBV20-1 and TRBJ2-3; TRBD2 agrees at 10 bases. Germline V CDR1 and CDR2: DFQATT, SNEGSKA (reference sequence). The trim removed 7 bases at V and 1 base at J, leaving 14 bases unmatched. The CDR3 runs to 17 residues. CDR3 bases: TGCAGTGGGAAAGTGGCTAGCGGGAGCCCCCGCACAGATACGCAGTATTTT. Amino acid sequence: CSGKVASGSPRTDTQYF.

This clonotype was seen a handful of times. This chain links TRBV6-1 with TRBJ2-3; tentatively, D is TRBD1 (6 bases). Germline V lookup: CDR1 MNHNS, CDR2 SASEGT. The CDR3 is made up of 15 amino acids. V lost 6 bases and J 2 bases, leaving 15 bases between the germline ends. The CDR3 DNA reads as TGTGCCAGCAGGGACAGCCCGAGAGACACAGATACGCAGTATTTT. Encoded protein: CASRDSPRDTDTQYF.

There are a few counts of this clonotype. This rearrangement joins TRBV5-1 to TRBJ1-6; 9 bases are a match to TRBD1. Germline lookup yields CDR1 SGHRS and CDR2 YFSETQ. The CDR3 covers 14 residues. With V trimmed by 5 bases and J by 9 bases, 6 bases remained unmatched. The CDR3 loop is CASRTGTGSSPLHF. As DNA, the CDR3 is TGCGCCAGCAGGACCGGGACAGGGAGTTCACCCCTCCACTTT.

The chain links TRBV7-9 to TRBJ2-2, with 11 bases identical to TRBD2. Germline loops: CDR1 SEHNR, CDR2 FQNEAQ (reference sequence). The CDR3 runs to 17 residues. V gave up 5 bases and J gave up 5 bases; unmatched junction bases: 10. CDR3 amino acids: CASSLSGTSGGTGELFF. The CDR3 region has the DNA TGTGCCAGCAGCCTGAGTGGGACTAGCGGTGGGACCGGGGAGCTGTTTTTT.

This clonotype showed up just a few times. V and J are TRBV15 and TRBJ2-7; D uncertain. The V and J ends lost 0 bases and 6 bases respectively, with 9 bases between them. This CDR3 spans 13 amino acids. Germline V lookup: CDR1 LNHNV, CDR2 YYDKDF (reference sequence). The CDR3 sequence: CATSRDMSIEQYF. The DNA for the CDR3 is TGTGCCACCAGCAGAGATATGAGTATCGAGCAGTACTTC.

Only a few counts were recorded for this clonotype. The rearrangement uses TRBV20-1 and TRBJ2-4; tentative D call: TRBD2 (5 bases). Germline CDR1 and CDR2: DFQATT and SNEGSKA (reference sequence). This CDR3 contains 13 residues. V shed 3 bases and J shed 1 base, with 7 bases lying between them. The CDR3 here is CSASRGAKNIQYF. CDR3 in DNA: TGCAGTGCTAGCCGGGGTGCCAAAAACATTCAGTACTTC.

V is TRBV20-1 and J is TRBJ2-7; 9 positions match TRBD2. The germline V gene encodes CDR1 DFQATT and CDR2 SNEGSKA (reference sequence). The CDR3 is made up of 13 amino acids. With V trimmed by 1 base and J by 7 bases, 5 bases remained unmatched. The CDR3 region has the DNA TGCAGTGCTAGAGTAGCGGGAGTGGGAGAGCAGTACTTC. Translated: CSARVAGVGEQYF.

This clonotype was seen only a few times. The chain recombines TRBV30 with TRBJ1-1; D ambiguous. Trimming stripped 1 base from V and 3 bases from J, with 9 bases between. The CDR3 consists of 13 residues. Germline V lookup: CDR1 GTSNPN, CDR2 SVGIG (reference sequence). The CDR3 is CAWSAGWDTEAFF. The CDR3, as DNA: TGTGCCTGGAGTGCGGGGTGGGACACTGAAGCTTTCTTT.